This T cell receptor (beta chain) was documented in a study of blood T cell repertoires in COVID-19. Study summary: Sites in the United States, Italy and Spain provided acute and convalescent COVID-19 samples.

V lost 5 bases and J lost 2, with 7 bases in between. Germline loops: CDR1 MNHNS, CDR2 SASEGT. The CDR3 totals 12 residues. Per the study methods: Scientists estimated how many nucleated cells there were by amplifying reference gene primers. Libraries were prepared by immunoSEQ multiplex PCR; TCRdb keeps only in-frame clonotypes and omits some of them. The DNA gave D and trimming, while V, J and clone size come from that table. The sample has 200,000 or so clones, under 90% seen once. The material sequenced was peripheral blood. This TCR came from an elderly man with acute or convalescent COVID-19. V gene TRBV6-1 combines with J gene TRBJ2-7, with D perhaps TRBD1 (5 bases). CDR3 amino acids: CASSSQAYEQYF. In DNA form, the CDR3 reads TGTGCCAGCAGTTCACAGGCCTACGAGCAGTACTTC.